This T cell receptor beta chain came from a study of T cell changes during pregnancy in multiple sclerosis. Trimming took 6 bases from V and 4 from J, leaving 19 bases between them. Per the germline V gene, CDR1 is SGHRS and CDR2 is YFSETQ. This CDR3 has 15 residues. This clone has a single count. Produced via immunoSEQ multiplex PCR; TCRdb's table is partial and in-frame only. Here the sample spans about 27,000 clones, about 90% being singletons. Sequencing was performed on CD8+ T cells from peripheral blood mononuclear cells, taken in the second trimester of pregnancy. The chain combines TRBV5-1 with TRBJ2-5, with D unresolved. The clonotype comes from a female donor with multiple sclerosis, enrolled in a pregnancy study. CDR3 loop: CASTRGPASIETQYF. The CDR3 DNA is TGCGCCAGCACCAGAGGTCCGGCTTCGATAGAGACCCAGTACTTC.